The clone carrying this T cell receptor beta chain was seen many times. J gave up 0 bases and V 6 bases, and 9 bases lay outside the gene matches. Germline-derived CDR1 and CDR2 are DFQATT and SNEGSKA (reference sequence). The CDR3 spans 16 residues. The sample is drawn from a study of identical twins. All donors were healthy, and all were Caucasian. MiXCR was run by TCRdb on the 5' RACE reads, yielding one entry per CDR3 protein. The table lists roughly 490,000 distinct CDR3 sequences, about 13% of them singletons. This sample was also put to use in a study of yellow fever vaccine responses in identical twins.

This chain joins TRBV20-1 and TRBJ2-5; 11 bases match TRBD2. The receptor comes from a woman aged 18 to 35 in good health. The sequenced material came from CD4+ T cells sorted from blood. The CDR3 coding sequence is TGCAGTGCCCACTCACTAGCGGGGGCCCACCAAGAGACCCAGTACTTC. Translation gives CSAHSLAGAHQETQYF.